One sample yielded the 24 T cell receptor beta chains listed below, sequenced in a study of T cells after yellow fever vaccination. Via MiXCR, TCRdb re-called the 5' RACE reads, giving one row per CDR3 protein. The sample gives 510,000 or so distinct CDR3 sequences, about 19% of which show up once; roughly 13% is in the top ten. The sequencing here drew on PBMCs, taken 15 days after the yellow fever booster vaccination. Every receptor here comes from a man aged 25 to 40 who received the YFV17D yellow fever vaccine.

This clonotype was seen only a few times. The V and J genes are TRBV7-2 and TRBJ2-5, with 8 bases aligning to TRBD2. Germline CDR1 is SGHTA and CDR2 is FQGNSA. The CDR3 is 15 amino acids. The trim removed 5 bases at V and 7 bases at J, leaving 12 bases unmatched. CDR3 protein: CASSPLAGPWRTQYF. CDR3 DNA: TGTGCCAGCAGCCCTTTAGCGGGACCCTGGCGGACCCAGTACTTC.

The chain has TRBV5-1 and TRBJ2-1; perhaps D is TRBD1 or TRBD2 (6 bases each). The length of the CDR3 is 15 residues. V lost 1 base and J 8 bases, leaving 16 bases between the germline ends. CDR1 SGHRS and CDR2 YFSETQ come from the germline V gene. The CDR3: CASSLSLGGWDEQFF. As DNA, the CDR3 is TGCGCCAGCAGCTTGAGCCTCGGGGGCTGGGATGAGCAGTTCTTC.

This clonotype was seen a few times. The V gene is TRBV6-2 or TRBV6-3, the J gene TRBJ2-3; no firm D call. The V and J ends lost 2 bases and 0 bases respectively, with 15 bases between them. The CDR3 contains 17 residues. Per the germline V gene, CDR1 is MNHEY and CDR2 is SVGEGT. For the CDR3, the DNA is TGTGCCAGCAGTTACCAGGCGATCCTCGACAGCACAGATACGCAGTATTTT. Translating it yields CASSYQAILDSTDTQYF.

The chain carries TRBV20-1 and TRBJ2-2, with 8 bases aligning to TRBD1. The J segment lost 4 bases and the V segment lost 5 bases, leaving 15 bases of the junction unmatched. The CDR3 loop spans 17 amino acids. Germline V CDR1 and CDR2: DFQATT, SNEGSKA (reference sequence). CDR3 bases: TGCAGTGCTGCCGGGACAGGCGCTGGAGGGGGCACCGGGGAGCTGTTTTTT. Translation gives CSAAGTGAGGGTGELFF.

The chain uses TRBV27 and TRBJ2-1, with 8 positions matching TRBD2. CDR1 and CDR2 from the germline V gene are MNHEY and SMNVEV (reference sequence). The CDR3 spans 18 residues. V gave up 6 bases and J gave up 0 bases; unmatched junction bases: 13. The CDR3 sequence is CASRLLPSGLISYNEQFF. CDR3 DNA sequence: TGTGCCAGCAGACTACTACCTAGCGGGCTTATCTCCTACAATGAGCAGTTCTTC.

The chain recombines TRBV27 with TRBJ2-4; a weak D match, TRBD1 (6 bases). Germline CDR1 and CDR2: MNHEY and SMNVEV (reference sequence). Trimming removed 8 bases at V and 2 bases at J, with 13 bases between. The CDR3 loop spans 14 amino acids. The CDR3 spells CASRDTGSKNIQYF. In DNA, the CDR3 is TGTGCCAGCCGAGATACAGGGTCCAAAAACATTCAGTACTTC.

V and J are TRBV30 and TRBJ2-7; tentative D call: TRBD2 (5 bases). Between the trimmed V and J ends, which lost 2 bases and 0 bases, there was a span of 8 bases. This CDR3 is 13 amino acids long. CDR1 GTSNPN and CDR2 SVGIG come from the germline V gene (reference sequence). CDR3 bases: TGTGCCTGGAGTTCGGGGTCCTCCTACGAGCAGTACTTC. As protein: CAWSSGSSYEQYF. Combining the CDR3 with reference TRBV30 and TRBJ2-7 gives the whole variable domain SQTIHQWPATLVQPVGSPLSLECTVEGTSNPNLYWYRQAAGRGLQLLFYSVGIGQISSEVPQNLSASRPQDRQFILSSKKLLLSDSGFYLCAWSSGSSYEQYFGPGTRLTVT.

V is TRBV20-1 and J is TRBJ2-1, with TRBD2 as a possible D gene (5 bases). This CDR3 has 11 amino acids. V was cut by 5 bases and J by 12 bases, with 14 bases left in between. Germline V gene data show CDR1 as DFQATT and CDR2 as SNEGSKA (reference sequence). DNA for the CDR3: TGCAGTGCTTGGGAGCCCTCGGGGCAGTTCTTC. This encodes CSAWEPSGQFF.

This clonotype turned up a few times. CDR3 residues: CASSPLRALGTEAFF. CDR3 nucleotide sequence: TGTGCCAGCAGTCCACTGAGGGCGTTGGGGACTGAAGCTTTCTTT. The chain joins TRBV6-1 to TRBJ1-1, with D uncertain. The V gene lost 5 bases and the J gene lost 5 bases, with 18 bases spanning the gap. CDR1 and CDR2 from the germline V gene are MNHNS and SASEGT. The CDR3 sequence is 15 residues long.

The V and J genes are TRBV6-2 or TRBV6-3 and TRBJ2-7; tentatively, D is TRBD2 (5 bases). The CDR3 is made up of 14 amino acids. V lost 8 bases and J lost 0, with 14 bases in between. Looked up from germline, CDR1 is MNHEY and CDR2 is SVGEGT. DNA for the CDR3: TGTGCCAGCCTCCTGGACTGGAGCTCCTACGAGCAGTACTTC. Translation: CASLLDWSSYEQYF.

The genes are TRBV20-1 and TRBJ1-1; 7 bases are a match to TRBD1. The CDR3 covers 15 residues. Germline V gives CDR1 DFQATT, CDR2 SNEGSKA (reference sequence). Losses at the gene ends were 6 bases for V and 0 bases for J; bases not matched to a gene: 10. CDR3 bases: TGCAGTGCGACCCCACAGGGGTTTATGAACACTGAAGCTTTCTTT. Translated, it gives CSATPQGFMNTEAFF.

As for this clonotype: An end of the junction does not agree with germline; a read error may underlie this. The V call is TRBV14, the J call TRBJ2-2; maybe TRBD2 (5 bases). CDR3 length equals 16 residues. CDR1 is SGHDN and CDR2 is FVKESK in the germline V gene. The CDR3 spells CASSQEGSLRTGEMFF. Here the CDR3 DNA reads TGTGCCAGCAGCCAAGAGGGCTCCCTGAGGACCGGGGAGATGTTTTTT.

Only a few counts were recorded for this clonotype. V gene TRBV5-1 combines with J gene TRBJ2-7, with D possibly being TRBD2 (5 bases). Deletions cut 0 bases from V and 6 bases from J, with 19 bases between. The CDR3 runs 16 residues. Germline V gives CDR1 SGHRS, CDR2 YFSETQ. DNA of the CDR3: TGCGCCAGCAGCTTGGCCTTGCGCTTGTCAGGAGGCGAGCAGTACTTC. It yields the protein CASSLALRLSGGEQYF.

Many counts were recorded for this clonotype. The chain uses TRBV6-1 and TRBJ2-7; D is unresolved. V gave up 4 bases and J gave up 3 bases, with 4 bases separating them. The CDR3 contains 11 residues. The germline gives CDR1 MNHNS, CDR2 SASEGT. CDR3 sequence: CASSVLYEQYF. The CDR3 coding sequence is TGTGCCAGCAGTGTCCTCTACGAGCAGTACTTC.

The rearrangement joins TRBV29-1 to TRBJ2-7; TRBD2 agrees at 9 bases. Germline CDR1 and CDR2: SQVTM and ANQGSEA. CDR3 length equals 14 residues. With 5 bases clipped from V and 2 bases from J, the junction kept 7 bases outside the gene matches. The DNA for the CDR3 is TGCAGCGTTCGTCCCATAGCGGGAGCCTACGAGCAGTACTTC. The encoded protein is CSVRPIAGAYEQYF.

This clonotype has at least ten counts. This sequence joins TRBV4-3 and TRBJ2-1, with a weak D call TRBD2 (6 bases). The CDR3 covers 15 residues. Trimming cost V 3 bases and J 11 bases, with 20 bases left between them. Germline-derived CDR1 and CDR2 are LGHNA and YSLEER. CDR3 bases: TGCGCCAGCAGCCAGGACGGGACTCCAACACCTAAGCAGTTCTTC. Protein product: CASSQDGTPTPKQFF.

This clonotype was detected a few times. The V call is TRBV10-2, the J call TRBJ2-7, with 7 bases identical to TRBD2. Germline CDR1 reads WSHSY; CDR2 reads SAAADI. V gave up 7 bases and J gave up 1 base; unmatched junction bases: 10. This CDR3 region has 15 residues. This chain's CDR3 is CASTFLAGASYEQYF. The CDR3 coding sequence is TGCGCCAGCACCTTCTTGGCGGGAGCTTCCTACGAGCAGTACTTC.

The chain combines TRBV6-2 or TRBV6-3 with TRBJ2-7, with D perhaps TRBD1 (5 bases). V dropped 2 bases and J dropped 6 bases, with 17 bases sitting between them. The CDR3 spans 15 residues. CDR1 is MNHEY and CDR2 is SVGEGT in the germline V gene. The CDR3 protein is CASSYRTSPRSEQYF. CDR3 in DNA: TGTGCCAGCAGTTACCGGACATCCCCCCGATCCGAGCAGTACTTC.

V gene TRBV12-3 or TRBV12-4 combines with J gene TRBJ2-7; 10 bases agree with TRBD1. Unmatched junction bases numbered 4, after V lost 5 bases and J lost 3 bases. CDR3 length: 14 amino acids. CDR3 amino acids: CASSNRDRGYEQYF. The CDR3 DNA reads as TGTGCCAGCAGTAACCGGGACAGGGGCTACGAGCAGTACTTC.

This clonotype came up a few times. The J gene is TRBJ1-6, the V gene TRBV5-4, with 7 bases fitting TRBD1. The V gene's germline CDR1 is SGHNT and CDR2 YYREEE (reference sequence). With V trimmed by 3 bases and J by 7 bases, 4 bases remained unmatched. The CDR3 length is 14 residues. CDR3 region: CASSSGQTNSPLHF. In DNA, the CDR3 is TGTGCCAGCAGCTCGGGACAGACAAATTCACCCCTCCACTTT. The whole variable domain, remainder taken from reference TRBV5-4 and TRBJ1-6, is ETGVTQSPTHLIKTRGQQVTLRCSSQSGHNTVSWYQQALGQGPQFIFQYYREEENGRGNFPPRFSGLQFPNYSSELNVNALELDDSALYLCASSSGQTNSPLHFGNGTRLTVT.

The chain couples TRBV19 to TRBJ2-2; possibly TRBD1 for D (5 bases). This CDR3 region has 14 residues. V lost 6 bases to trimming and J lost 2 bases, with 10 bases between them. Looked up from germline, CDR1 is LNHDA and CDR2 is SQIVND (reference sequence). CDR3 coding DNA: TGTGCCAGTAGGCGACAGATAAACACCGGGGAGCTGTTTTTT. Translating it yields CASRRQINTGELFF.

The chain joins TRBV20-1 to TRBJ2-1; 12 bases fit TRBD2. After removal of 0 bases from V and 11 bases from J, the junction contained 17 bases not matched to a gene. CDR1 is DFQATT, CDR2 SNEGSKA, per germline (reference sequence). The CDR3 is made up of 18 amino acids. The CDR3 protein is CSARDRRGRLAGVKKQFF. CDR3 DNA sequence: TGCAGTGCTAGAGATCGCCGGGGACGACTAGCGGGAGTAAAGAAGCAGTTCTTC.

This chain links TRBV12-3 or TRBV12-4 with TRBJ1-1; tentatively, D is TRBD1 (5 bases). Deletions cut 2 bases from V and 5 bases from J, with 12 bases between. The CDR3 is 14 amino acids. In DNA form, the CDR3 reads TGTGCCAGCAGTTTAAGGAGGGGAATGACTGAAGCTTTCTTT. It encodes CASSLRRGMTEAFF.

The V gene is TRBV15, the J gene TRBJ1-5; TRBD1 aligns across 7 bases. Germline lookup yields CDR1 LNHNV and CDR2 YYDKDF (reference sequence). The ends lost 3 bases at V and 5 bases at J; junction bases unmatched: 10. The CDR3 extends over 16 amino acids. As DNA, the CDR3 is TGTGCCACCAGCAGCTGGGGACAGAAAGGGGATCAGCCCCAGCATTTT. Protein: CATSSWGQKGDQPQHF.